This TCR beta chain was recovered during a study of T cell changes during pregnancy in multiple sclerosis. Trimming shortened V by 6 bases and J by 3 bases, and 14 bases separated the two germline ends. In germline, CDR1 is KGHSH, CDR2 LQKENI. CDR3 size: 14 residues. This table comes from immunoSEQ multiplex PCR, and its TCRdb copy is limited to in-frame clones, with some not included. Here the sample spans tens of thousands of clones, 75% to 95% being singletons. Source: CD4+ T cells from peripheral blood mononuclear cells, taken in the second trimester of pregnancy. The clonotype comes from a female donor with multiple sclerosis, enrolled in a pregnancy study. This chain links TRBV18 with TRBJ1-2, with D unclear. The CDR3 loop reads CASSPGGFDYGYTF. The CDR3, as DNA: TGTGCCAGCTCCCCAGGAGGGTTCGACTATGGCTACACCTTC.